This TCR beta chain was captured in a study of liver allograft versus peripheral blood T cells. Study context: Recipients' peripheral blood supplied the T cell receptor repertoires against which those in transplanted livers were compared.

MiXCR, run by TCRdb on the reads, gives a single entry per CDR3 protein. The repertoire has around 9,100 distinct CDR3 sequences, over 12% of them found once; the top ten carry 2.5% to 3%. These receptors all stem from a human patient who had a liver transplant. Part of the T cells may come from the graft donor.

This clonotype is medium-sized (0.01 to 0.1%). The CDR3 DNA sequence: TGTGCCAGTAGTATCTGGCAGGGAGACTCTGGGGCCAACGTCCTGACTTTC. Translating gives CASSIWQGDSGANVLTF. V is TRBV19 and J is TRBJ2-6; tentatively, D is TRBD1 or TRBD2 (5 bases each). Germline CDR1 is LNHDA and CDR2 is SQIVND (reference sequence). This CDR3 contains 17 residues. V was clipped by 3 bases and J by 0 bases, with 12 bases between them.